The entry that follows covers one TCR beta chain sequence. This entry is derived from a study of blood T cell repertoires in COVID-19. Profiled with immunoSEQ multiplex PCR; TCRdb holds only in-frame clones, not every one. The sample lists around 200,000 clones, roughly 85% occurring once. The length of the CDR3 is 16 residues. CDR1 is MGHDK, CDR2 SYGVNS, per germline. Trimming removed 2 bases from V and 3 bases from J; junction bases left unmatched: 6. The receptor was derived from a woman aged 18 to 35 who had recovered from COVID-19. The J gene is TRBJ2-1, the V gene TRBV25-1; TRBD2 agrees at 8 bases. The sequenced sample consisted of peripheral blood. CDR3 nucleotide sequence: TGTGCCAGCAGTGAAGGAGCGGGAGCCTTCTACAATGAGCAGTTCTTC. The encoded protein is CASSEGAGAFYNEQFF.